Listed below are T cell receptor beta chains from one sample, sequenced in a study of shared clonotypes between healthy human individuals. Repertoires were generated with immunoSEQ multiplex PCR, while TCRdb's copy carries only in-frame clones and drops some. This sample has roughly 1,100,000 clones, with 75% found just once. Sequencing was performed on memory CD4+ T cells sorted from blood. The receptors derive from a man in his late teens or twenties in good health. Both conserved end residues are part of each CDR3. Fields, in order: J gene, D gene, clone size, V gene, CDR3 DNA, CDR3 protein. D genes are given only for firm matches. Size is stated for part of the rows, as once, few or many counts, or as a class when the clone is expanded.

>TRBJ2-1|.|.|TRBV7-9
TGTGCCAGCAGCTCCGGAGGGGCGGGCGCATCCTACAATGAGCAGTTCTTC
CASSSGGAGASYNEQFF
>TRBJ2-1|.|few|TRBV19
TGTGCCAGCTCCAGTGGGGGGCTGGGGTACAATGAGCAGTTCTTC
CASSSGGLGYNEQFF
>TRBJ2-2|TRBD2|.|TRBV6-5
TGTGCCAGCAGTTACGATAGCGGGAGGTTGACCGGGGAGCTGTTTTTT
CASSYDSGRLTGELFF
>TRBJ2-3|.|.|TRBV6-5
TGTGCCAGCAGCCGCAGGGGCCTTAGCACAGATACGCAGTATTTT
CASSRRGLSTDTQYF
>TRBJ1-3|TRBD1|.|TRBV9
TGTGCCAGCAGCGTTAACCCGGGACAGGGAGTAACTGGAAACACCATATATTTT
CASSVNPGQGVTGNTIYF
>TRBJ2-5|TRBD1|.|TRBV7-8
TGTGCCAGCAGCGGACGGACAGGCAAACAAGAGACCCAGTACTTC
CASSGRTGKQETQYF
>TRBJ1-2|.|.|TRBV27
TGTGCCAGCAGTTGCCGTGGCTACACCTTC
CASSCRGYTF
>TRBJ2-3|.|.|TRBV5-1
TGCGCCAGCAGCTTGGCACAGAGCACAGATACGCAGTATTTT
CASSLAQSTDTQYF
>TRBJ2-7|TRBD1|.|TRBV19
TGTGCCAGTAGCCTACCAACCGGGACAGGGACCTACGAGCAGTACTTC
CASSLPTGTGTYEQYF
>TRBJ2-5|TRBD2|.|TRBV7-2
TGTGCCAGCAGCTTAACGGCTCAGGGCGGGAGAGAGACCCAGTACTTC
CASSLTAQGGRETQYF
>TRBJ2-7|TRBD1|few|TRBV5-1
TGCGCCAGCAGCCCAGGGACAGGGAGCTGGTACGAGCAGTACTTC
CASSPGTGSWYEQYF
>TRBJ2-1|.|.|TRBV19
TGTGCCAGTAGTCCTGAGGGCCGGGTCTACGATGAGCAGTTCTTC
CASSPEGRVYDEQFF
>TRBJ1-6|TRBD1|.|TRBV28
TGTGCCAGCAGTTTCGGGGACAGAAAGAATTCACCCCTCCACTTT
CASSFGDRKNSPLHF
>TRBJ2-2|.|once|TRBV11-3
TGTGCCAGCAGCTTAGATGGGTACACCGGGGAGCTGTTTTTT
CASSLDGYTGELFF
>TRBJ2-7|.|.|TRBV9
TGTGCCAGCAGCGTACTAGCGACCTCCTACGAGCAGTACTTC
CASSVLATSYEQYF
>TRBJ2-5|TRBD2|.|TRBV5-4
TGTGCCAGCAGCGAAGGACTAGCGGGAGTTTTAGAGACCCAGTACTTC
CASSEGLAGVLETQYF
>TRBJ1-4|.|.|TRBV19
TGTGCCAGTAAGGAGGCGGGGACGCGGGTGACTGAAAAACTGTTTTTT
CASKEAGTRVTEKLFF
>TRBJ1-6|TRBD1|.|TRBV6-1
TGTGCCAGCGACGGGGGACAGCCTTATAATTCACCCCTCCACTTT
CASDGGQPYNSPLHF
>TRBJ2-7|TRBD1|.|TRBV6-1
TGTGCCAGCAGTGTTCGGACAGGGGTAAAGGAGCAGTACTTC
CASSVRTGVKEQYF